This TCR beta chain is drawn from a study of PD-L1 blockade in urothelial cancer. Study context: Investigators checked blood 3 weeks (second dose) and 6 weeks after treatment start. A median around 140,000 T cells were found in blood samples.

Time point indicated: peripheral blood 6 weeks after treatment start. Method: immunoSEQ multiplex PCR; TCRdb's copy keeps in-frame clones and lacks some. Of about 120,000 clones in the sample, approximately 90% are singletons; the top ten hold about 1.8%. V dropped 8 bases and J dropped 3 bases, with 13 bases sitting between them. The CDR3 has 13 amino acids. The V gene's germline CDR1 is MDHEN and CDR2 SYDVKM. The receptor comes from a man in his sixties with urothelial cancer. Sequencing was performed on PBMCs, taken around atezolizumab (anti-PD-L1) treatment. The V gene is TRBV28, the J gene TRBJ1-1; a possible D gene is TRBD1 (5 bases). For the CDR3, the DNA is TGTGCCAGCCTACGGGGGTTGCACACTGAAGCTTTCTTT. It translates to CASLRGLHTEAFF.